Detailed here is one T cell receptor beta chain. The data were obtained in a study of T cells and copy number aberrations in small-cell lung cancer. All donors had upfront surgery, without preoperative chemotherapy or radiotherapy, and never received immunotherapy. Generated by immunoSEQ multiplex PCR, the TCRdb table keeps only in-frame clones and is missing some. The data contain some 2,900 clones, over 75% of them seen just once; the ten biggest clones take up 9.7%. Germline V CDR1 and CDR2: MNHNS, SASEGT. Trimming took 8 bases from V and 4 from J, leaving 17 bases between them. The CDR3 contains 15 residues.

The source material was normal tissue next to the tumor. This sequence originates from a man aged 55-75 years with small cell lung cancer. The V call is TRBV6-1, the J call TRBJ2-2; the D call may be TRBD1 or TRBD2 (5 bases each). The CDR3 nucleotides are TGTGCCAGCGAGACCGGGACGGACTTCACCGGGGAGCTGTTTTTT. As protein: CASETGTDFTGELFF.